This entry concerns a single T cell receptor (beta chain). Its antigen has not been determined. Per-base quality was not reported, and no clone a single base away is much larger than it. The sample belongs to a study of blood T cells in healthy people across ages (dated by TCRdb to 2013 to 2016). With respect to the entire study: In model experiments, roughly one uniquely barcoded TCR beta cDNA molecule per two T cells was captured by template switching. Age-related changes in TCR beta repertoire diversity were measured in the study by deep sequencing normalized with unique cDNA molecular identifiers. The donors were divided into four age groups: young (average approximately 16 years), middle-aged (about 40), aged (roughly 66) and long-lived (around 80). To avoid experimental bias, donors of different ages were spread randomly across the sequencing lanes. For two donors (one aged 18 to 30 and one aged 80 or older), the study analyzed two additional independent replicas of 1 million unique cDNA reads from the same blood draw. Study-level results and caveats: A strong correlation was found between observed TCR beta diversity and the percentage of naive T cells measured by flow cytometry. Since profiling was done on bulk unsorted PBMCs, naive and antigen-experienced compartments could not be conclusively compared. Total diversity estimates from one million sequenced T cells were considered lower bounds and underestimates. Compared with the aged group, the long-lived group had more naive CD4+ T cells, fewer expanded clones and increased TCR diversity, a pattern suggesting age selection. The CMV infection status of donors was not known, potentially confounding age-related changes in expanded clonotypes. Observed TCR beta diversity per million T cells fell roughly linearly with age, and a significant reduction was already apparent by age around 39.

Donors were approximately 42 systemically healthy Caucasian individuals from Russia aged 6 to 90 years. Each donor gave ten milliliters of peripheral blood, drawn into EDTA-treated Vacutainer tubes. Ficoll-Paque density-gradient centrifugation was used to isolate PBMCs, with at least 6.5 million per sample. Total RNA was extracted from PBMCs with Trizol reagent, with at least 6 micrograms obtained per sample. For every donor, an aliquot of PBMCs went through flow cytometry to measure the percentages of naive CD45RAhigh/CD27high T cells. Libraries were built with 5' RACE. Instrument used: Illumina HiSeq 2500. A second about 7 to 11 cycle PCR used a sample-barcoded 5' primer and a J-beta primer mix. Each TCR beta cDNA molecule received a unique molecular identifier from a template-switch 5' adaptor carrying 12 random nucleotides. Each sample yielded at least 3 million CDR3-containing paired-end reads. All of the RNA was converted into first-strand cDNA using the Mint cDNA synthesis kit, with a TRBC-specific oligonucleotide serving as the primer. After uracil-DNA glycosylase treatment, a first 18-cycle PCR used universal primers M1SS and BC2_uni_R on all cDNA. In the authors' own workflow: Each sample was normalized by randomly selecting 1 million high-quality reads, each carrying a distinct molecular identifier. Instead of being binned into consensus sequences, reads that shared molecular identifiers were thrown out. MiTCR, with a Q25 quality threshold and the strictest error-elimination algorithm, was used for CDR3 identification, clonotype clustering and error correction. Lower-bound total TCR beta diversity was estimated with a nonparametric unseen species model using Euler transformation. The public sequencing data were trimmed at Q25 with fastp and processed into clonotypes with MiXCR by TCRdb, which kept only in-frame beta chains. Merged by CDR3 protein, the rows form single entries marked with the most common genes and DNA. These V and J calls are TCRdb output, not the study's own analysis. Across this sample there are 780,000 or so distinct CDR3 sequences, with roughly three fifths seen only once. Roughly 25% of the sample is in the top ten clones.

The origin of this receptor is a man in his forties in good health. Sequenced: blood.

The CDR3 region has the sequence CASSSAGRTDQETQYF. The DNA sequence is TGTGCCAGCAGTTCGGCGGGCCGGACCGACCAAGAGACCCAGTACTTC. The rearrangement joined TRBV28 to TRBJ2-5, and perhaps TRBD2 as D gene, on 5 matching bases. The CDR3 runs 16 amino acids, cysteine and phenylalanine included. Only CDR3 DNA is held: 48 bases, read in frame from base 1. Trimming removed 4 bases from V and 0 bases from J, leaving 15 bases between the germline ends. CDR1 and CDR2, per the germline V gene, are MDHEN and SYDVKM. Reference TRBV28 and TRBJ2-5 proteins supply the regions before and after the CDR3; the full variable domain is: DVKVTQSSRYLVKRTGEKVFLECVQDMDHENMFWYRQDPGLGLRLIYFSYDVKMKEKGDIPEGYSVSREKKERFSLILESASTNQTSMYLCASSSAGRTDQETQYFGPGTRLLVL.